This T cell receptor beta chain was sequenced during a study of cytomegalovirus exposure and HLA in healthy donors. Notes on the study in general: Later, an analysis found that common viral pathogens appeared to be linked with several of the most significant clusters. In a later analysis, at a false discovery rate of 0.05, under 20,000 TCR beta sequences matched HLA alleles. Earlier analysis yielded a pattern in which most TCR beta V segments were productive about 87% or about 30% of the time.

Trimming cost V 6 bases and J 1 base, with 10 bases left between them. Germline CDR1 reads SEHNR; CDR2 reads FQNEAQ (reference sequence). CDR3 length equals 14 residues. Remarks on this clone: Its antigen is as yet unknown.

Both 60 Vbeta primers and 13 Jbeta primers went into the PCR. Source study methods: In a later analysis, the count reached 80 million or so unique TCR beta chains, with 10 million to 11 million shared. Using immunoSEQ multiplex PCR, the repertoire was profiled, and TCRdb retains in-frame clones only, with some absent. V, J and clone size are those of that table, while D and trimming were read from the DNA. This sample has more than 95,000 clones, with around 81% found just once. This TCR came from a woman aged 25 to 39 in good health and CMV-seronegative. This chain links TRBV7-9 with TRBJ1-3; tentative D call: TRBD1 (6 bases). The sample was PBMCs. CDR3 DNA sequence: TGTGCCAGCAGTAGGACAGATTCTGGAAACACCATATATTTT. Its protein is CASSRTDSGNTIYF. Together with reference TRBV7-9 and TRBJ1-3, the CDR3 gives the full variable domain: DTGVSQNPRHKITKRGQNVTFRCDPISEHNRLYWYRQTLGQGPEFLTYFQNEAQLEKSRLLSDRFSAERPKGSFSTLEIQRTEQGDSAMYLCASSRTDSGNTIYFGEGSWLTVV.